Each of the 4 T cell receptor beta chains below was sequenced from the same sample in a study of blood T cell repertoires in COVID-19. Only in-frame clones appear in the TCRdb table, and some are missing; sequencing was by immunoSEQ multiplex PCR. The sample shows about 200,000 clones, 80% to 95% of them seen only once. Sequencing input: peripheral blood. These receptors were obtained from a man aged 60-69 years with COVID-19, enrolled during active disease.

The rearrangement joins TRBV7-9 to TRBJ2-2; 8 bases line up with TRBD1. Germline loops: CDR1 SEHNR, CDR2 FQNEAQ (reference sequence). J lost 3 bases, V lost 4 bases, and 4 bases had no gene match. This CDR3 spans 15 amino acids. CDR3 protein: CASSSPTGDTGELFF. As DNA, the CDR3 is TGTGCCAGCAGCTCCCCGACAGGGGACACCGGGGAGCTGTTTTTT.

V usage is TRBV5-1 and J usage is TRBJ2-7; D unresolved. The CDR3 spans 12 residues. Germline V gives CDR1 SGHRS, CDR2 YFSETQ. V shed 4 bases and J shed 1 base, with 6 bases lying between them. The CDR3: CASSPGSYEQYF. In DNA, the CDR3 is TGCGCCAGCAGCCCCGGGTCCTACGAGCAGTACTTC.

The rearrangement joins TRBV24-1 to TRBJ2-3, with 8 bases lining up with TRBD1. With V trimmed by 5 bases and J by 2 bases, 8 bases remained unmatched. CDR1 is KGHDR, CDR2 SFDVKD, per germline. This CDR3 comprises 16 residues. DNA for the CDR3: TGTGCCACCAGTGGTCCCGGGCAGGGGGCCACAGATACGCAGTATTTT. Protein: CATSGPGQGATDTQYF.

This chain joins TRBV6-1 and TRBJ2-1; a weak D match, TRBD2 (6 bases). The germline CDR1 and CDR2 sequences are MNHNS and SASEGT. V was cut by 0 bases and J by 4 bases, with 10 bases left in between. The CDR3 sequence is 15 residues long. The DNA for the CDR3 is TGTGCCAGCAGTGAAGCGGAGGGGTCTTACAATGAGCAGTTCTTC. It encodes CASSEAEGSYNEQFF.